The rows below give T cell receptor beta chains drawn from one sample of a study of shared clonotypes between healthy human individuals. Data came from immunoSEQ multiplex PCR; TCRdb stores just in-frame clones and leaves some out. The data hold almost 750,000 clones, with around 77% observed a single time. The sequenced sample was memory CD4+ T cells sorted from blood. The receptors originated from a woman aged 25 to 39 in good health. Both conserved end residues are part of each CDR3. D genes are given only for firm matches.

J: TRBJ2-2
V: TRBV6-5
D: -
CDR3: CASSYSGLAVAGELFF

J: TRBJ1-5
V: TRBV28
D: TRBD1
CDR3: CASSRTGAGVENQPQHF

J: TRBJ2-3
V: TRBV15
D: TRBD2
CDR3: CATSRPSGNADTQYF

J: TRBJ2-1
V: TRBV29-1
D: -
CDR3: CSVVSGVAGIF

J: TRBJ2-3
V: TRBV4-2
D: -
CDR3: CASSQDSRGPDTQYF

J: TRBJ1-2
V: TRBV5-1
D: TRBD1
CDR3: CASSSGQQEEGYTF

J: TRBJ2-7
V: TRBV27
D: TRBD2
CDR3: CASSQQTSGRAREQYF

J: TRBJ1-1
V: TRBV7-8
D: -
CDR3: CASSLVGGSTTEAFF

J: TRBJ2-5
V: TRBV6-1
D: -
CDR3: CASRSGVKETQYF

J: TRBJ2-1
V: TRBV18
D: TRBD1
CDR3: CASSPQGAQQFF

J: TRBJ2-2
V: TRBV19
D: TRBD2
CDR3: CASTGLAVNTGELFF

J: TRBJ2-7
V: TRBV18
D: -
CDR3: CASSQMGGIFYEQYF

J: TRBJ1-1
V: TRBV5-1
D: TRBD1
CDR3: CASNPGDRNTEAFF

J: TRBJ2-7
V: TRBV2
D: -
CDR3: CASSDMGMHEQYF

J: TRBJ2-7
V: TRBV28
D: TRBD1
CDR3: CASIPGQFHEQYF

J: TRBJ1-2
V: TRBV30
D: -
CDR3: CAWSVTGSGGYTF

J: TRBJ2-6
V: TRBV11-3
D: -
CDR3: CASSSTVGANVLTF

J: TRBJ1-1
V: TRBV11-3
D: -
CDR3: CASSQTGGRSEAFF

J: TRBJ2-7
V: TRBV27
D: TRBD1
CDR3: CASSLNLPGTGGDEQYF

J: TRBJ2-5
V: TRBV29-1
D: TRBD1
CDR3: CSVEGQVLKTQYF

J: TRBJ2-7
V: TRBV2
D: -
CDR3: CASSRSGTYEQYF

J: TRBJ2-5
V: TRBV5-1
D: TRBD1
CDR3: CASSFGTVQETQYF

J: TRBJ1-5
V: TRBV6-8
D: TRBD1
CDR3: CASSRPRDSHQPQHF

J: TRBJ1-2
V: TRBV19
D: -
CDR3: CASSIQLTANYGYTF

J: TRBJ2-6
V: TRBV4-2
D: -
CDR3: CASSQDRGAGANVLTF

J: TRBJ2-3
V: TRBV18
D: TRBD1
CDR3: CASSRGLTTDTQYF

J: TRBJ1-1
V: TRBV5-1
D: TRBD1
CDR3: CASSLIQQGAGSLAFF

J: TRBJ2-2
V: TRBV4-1
D: TRBD1
CDR3: CASSVGTANTGELFF

J: TRBJ1-5
V: TRBV2
D: TRBD1
CDR3: CASRRTGVSLSNQPQHF

J: TRBJ1-2
V: TRBV5-1
D: -
CDR3: CASSVGLMDSGYGYTF

J: TRBJ1-1
V: TRBV2
D: -
CDR3: CASSIQGTGTEAFF

J: TRBJ2-1
V: TRBV7-2
D: -
CDR3: CASSLRWERQFF

J: TRBJ2-1
V: TRBV5-1
D: -
CDR3: CASSLARASYNEQFF

J: TRBJ2-4
V: TRBV27
D: TRBD2
CDR3: CASSLHPMREGTKNIQYF

J: TRBJ1-5
V: TRBV7-2
D: -
CDR3: CASSSSGTLGPQHF

J: TRBJ2-7
V: TRBV7-8
D: TRBD2
CDR3: CASSPRTSGTYEQYF

J: TRBJ2-5
V: TRBV18
D: TRBD1
CDR3: CASSPGQGSETQYF

J: TRBJ2-1
V: TRBV7-2
D: -
CDR3: CASGGREAGNEQFF

J: TRBJ1-5
V: TRBV28
D: -
CDR3: CASDRYVGQPQHF

J: TRBJ2-1
V: TRBV7-3
D: -
CDR3: CASSLVRGEQFF

J: TRBJ1-3
V: TRBV5-1
D: -
CDR3: CASSLQTSSGNTIYF

J: TRBJ1-5
V: TRBV2
D: -
CDR3: CASSGSGNQPQHF